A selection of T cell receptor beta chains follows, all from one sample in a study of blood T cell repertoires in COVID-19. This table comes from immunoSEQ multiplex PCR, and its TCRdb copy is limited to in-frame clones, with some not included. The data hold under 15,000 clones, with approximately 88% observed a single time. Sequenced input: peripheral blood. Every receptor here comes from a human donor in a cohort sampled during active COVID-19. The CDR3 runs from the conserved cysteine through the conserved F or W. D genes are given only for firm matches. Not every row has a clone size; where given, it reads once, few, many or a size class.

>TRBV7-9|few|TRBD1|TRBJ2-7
CASSLMTGAYEQYF
TGTGCCAGCAGCTTAATGACAGGGGCCTACGAGCAGTACTTC
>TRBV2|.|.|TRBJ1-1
CVSQGRIYTEAFF
TGTGTCAGCCAGGGGCGCATTTACACTGAAGCTTTCTTT
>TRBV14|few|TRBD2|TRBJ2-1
CASSQVSSGRSEQFF
TGTGCCAGCAGCCAAGTGTCTAGCGGGAGGAGTGAGCAGTTCTTC
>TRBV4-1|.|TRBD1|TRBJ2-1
CASSPTVTKLDRGFWIGQFF
TGCGCCAGCAGCCCGACCGTAACAAAGTTGGACAGGGGTTTCTGGATCGGACAGTTCTTC
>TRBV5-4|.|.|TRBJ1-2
CASSLDPRGEDGYTF
TGTGCCAGCAGCTTGGATCCTCGGGGTGAGGATGGCTACACCTTC
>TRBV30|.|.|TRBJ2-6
CAWDTSSGANVLTF
TGTGCCTGGGACACGTCCTCTGGGGCCAACGTCCTGACTTTC
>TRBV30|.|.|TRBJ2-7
CAWKNRGISYEQYF
TGTGCCTGGAAAAATCGGGGGATCTCCTACGAGCAGTACTTC
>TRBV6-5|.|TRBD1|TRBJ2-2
CASRTGLGELFF
TGTGCCAGCAGGACAGGGTTAGGGGAGCTGTTTTTT
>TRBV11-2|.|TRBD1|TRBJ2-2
CASGLLRGRRTGELFF
TGTGCCAGCGGCTTGTTGAGGGGGCGTCGTACCGGGGAGCTGTTTTTT
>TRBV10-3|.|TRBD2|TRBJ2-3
CAIRTSGVTDTQYF
TGTGCCATCAGGACTAGCGGTGTCACAGATACGCAGTATTTT
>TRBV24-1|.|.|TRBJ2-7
CATSDGYEQYF
TGTGCCACCAGTGACGGGTACGAGCAGTACTTC
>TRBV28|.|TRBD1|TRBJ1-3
CASTGASGNTIYF
TGTGCTAGTACAGGGGCCTCTGGAAACACCATATATTTT
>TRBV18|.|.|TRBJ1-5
CASSGSVGNQPQHF
TGTGCCAGCTCCGGGTCTGTCGGCAATCAGCCCCAGCATTTT
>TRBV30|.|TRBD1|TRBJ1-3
CAWSQDRTSGNTIYF
TGTGCCTGGAGCCAGGACAGGACCTCTGGAAACACCATATATTTT
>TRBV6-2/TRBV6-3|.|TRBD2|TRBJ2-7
CASSWTSGDYEQYF
TGTGCCAGCAGCTGGACTAGCGGAGACTACGAGCAGTACTTC